The 27 T cell receptor beta chains reported below all come from one sample, sequenced in a study of molecular identifiers for immune sequencing clone quantification. TCRdb reprocessed the PCR reads via MiXCR and lists one record per CDR3 protein. The data hold fewer than 350,000 distinct CDR3 sequences, with 20% to 25% observed a single time. Specimen: naive CD8+ T cells from blood, with Jurkat cell RNA spiked in. As to subset: FACS-sorted CD8+CD4-CCR7+CD45RA+ naive T cells. The source is a human donor in good health. Some libraries in this study had Jurkat cell RNA spiked in.

This sequence joins TRBV7-9 and TRBJ1-6, with D unresolved. Per germline, CDR1 SEHNR and CDR2 FQNEAQ (reference sequence). Trimming cost V 2 bases and J 6 bases, with 8 bases left between them. This CDR3 is built from 14 residues. The CDR3 region has the DNA TGTGCCAGCAGCTTAAGTCAGCCTAATTCACCCCTCCACTTT. Amino acids: CASSLSQPNSPLHF.

With regard to this clonotype: One junction end does not reproduce the germline sequence, and a read error may be involved. The genes are TRBV12-3 or TRBV12-4 and TRBJ1-2; D call uncertain. The CDR3 runs to 13 residues. CDR3 region: CASSLGGEDGHTF. The CDR3 DNA reads as TGTGCCAGCAGTTTAGGGGGAGAGGATGGCCACACCTTC.

This clonotype occurred a few times. The genes are TRBV19 and TRBJ1-5, with D maybe TRBD1 (5 bases). The V gene's germline CDR1 is LNHDA and CDR2 SQIVND (reference sequence). Deletions cut 5 bases from V and 1 base from J, with 12 bases between. The CDR3 is 15 residues long. CDR3: CASSPGSRSNQPQHF. CDR3 DNA sequence: TGTGCCAGTAGTCCAGGGTCTAGGAGCAATCAGCCCCAGCATTTT.

This chain connects TRBV6-2 or TRBV6-3 to TRBJ2-3; the D is unclear. Germline lookup yields CDR1 MNHEY and CDR2 SVGEGT. V was pared by 4 bases and J by 0 bases, with 14 bases between. The CDR3 consists of 16 residues. CDR3 amino acids: CASSSLRRVSTDTQYF. In nucleotides, the CDR3 is TGTGCCAGCAGTTCCCTACGACGGGTTAGCACAGATACGCAGTATTTT.

In the case of this clonotype: A read error may be the cause here, since a much bigger clone is one base away. V is TRBV12-3 or TRBV12-4 and J is TRBJ2-4; D might be TRBD2 (5 bases). The CDR3 runs to 10 residues. The CDR3 loop reads CTSGDSIQYF. DNA for the CDR3: TGTACCAGCGGTGATAGCATTCAGTACTTC.

With respect to this clonotype: A much larger clone lies one base from this, so it may be a read error. The chain combines TRBV5-4 with TRBJ2-7; 7 bases agree with TRBD1. V dropped 4 bases and J dropped 2; count of bases not matched to a gene: 12. Germline assignment: CDR1 SGHNT and CDR2 YYREEE (reference sequence). The CDR3 has 16 amino acids. This chain's CDR3 is CASSPATGNKAYEQYF. CDR3 DNA: TGTGCCAGCAGCCCCGCGACAGGGAATAAGGCCTACGAGCAGTACTTC.

The table lists this clonotype with a few counts. This chain links TRBV12-3 or TRBV12-4 with TRBJ2-5; D is ambiguous. V gave up 5 bases and J gave up 2 bases, with 15 bases separating them. The CDR3 covers 15 residues. The CDR3 reads CASSPGKVNQETQYF. The CDR3 DNA follows: TGTGCCAGCAGTCCCGGAAAGGTGAATCAAGAGACCCAGTACTTC.

At least ten counts were recorded for this clonotype. CDR3 DNA sequence: TGTGCCAGCAGCTTAGGGGAAACTGAAGCTTTCTTT. Residues: CASSLGETEAFF. V and J are TRBV7-9 and TRBJ1-1; D unresolved. CDR1 is SEHNR, CDR2 FQNEAQ, per germline (reference sequence). V lost 1 base and J 5 bases, leaving 5 bases between the germline ends. The CDR3 has 12 amino acids. Using reference TRBV7-9 and TRBJ1-1 for the parts outside the CDR3, the full variable domain is DTGVSQNPRHKITKRGQNVTFRCDPISEHNRLYWYRQTLGQGPEFLTYFQNEAQLEKSRLLSDRFSAERPKGSFSTLEIQRTEQGDSAMYLCASSLGETEAFFGQGTRLTVV.

This clonotype showed up many times. The gene calls are TRBV7-8 and TRBJ2-3, with D possibly matching TRBD1 (6 bases). V gave up 0 bases and J gave up 2 bases, with 21 bases separating them. The CDR3 runs to 19 residues. CDR1 is SGHVS, CDR2 FQNEAQ, per germline. The DNA for the CDR3 is TGTGCCAGCAGCTTAGCGTGGAGTCTCGGGGACAAAGACACAGATACGCAGTATTTT. Its translation is CASSLAWSLGDKDTDTQYF.

This clonotype was found many times. The gene calls are TRBV28 and TRBJ2-5; the D is unclear. CDR3 size: 16 residues. The germline V gene encodes CDR1 MDHEN and CDR2 SYDVKM. Trimming pared 2 bases from V and 2 bases from J, leaving 15 bases between. CDR3 sequence (DNA): TGTGCCAGCAGTTTAGAGGCTACGGAACCACAAGAGACCCAGTACTTC. This sequence encodes CASSLEATEPQETQYF.

This clonotype was recorded a few times. The genes are TRBV6-4 and TRBJ1-1, with D possibly being TRBD1 (6 bases). Germline V gene data show CDR1 as MRHNA and CDR2 as SNTAGT. V gave up 11 bases and J gave up 6 bases, with 16 bases separating them. CDR3 length equals 12 residues. In DNA form, the CDR3 reads TGTGCCGGCGGAGGGGGAGATGCTGAAGCTTTCTTT. This encodes CAGGGGDAEAFF.

This clonotype came up many times. The V call is TRBV9, the J call TRBJ2-2; a weak D match, TRBD2 (5 bases). The CDR3 runs 14 residues. Trimming stripped 0 bases from V and 4 bases from J, with 7 bases between. Per germline, CDR1 SGDLS and CDR2 YYNGEE. DNA for the CDR3: TGTGCCAGCAGCGTAGCGGAGGTCACCGGGGAGCTGTTTTTT. It yields the protein CASSVAEVTGELFF.

CDR3 residues: CASSQDHRIEGNANEKLFF. The DNA of the CDR3 is TGCGCCAGCAGCCAAGATCACCGTATCGAAGGGAACGCAAATGAAAAACTGTTTTTT. This chain connects TRBV4-3 to TRBJ1-4; D gene ambiguous. The CDR3 loop spans 19 amino acids. Trimming removed 0 bases from V and 5 bases from J, with 22 bases in between. From germline, CDR1 is LGHNA and CDR2 YSLEER.

On this clonotype itself: A much larger clone is a single base away; this may be a read error. The rearrangement joins TRBV11-2 to TRBJ1-1, with unresolved D. CDR1 is SGHAT, CDR2 FQNNGV, per germline. This CDR3 region has 13 residues. This chain's CDR3 is CTSSPLENTEAFF. The CDR3 DNA sequence: TGTACCAGCAGCCCGTTAGAAAACACTGAAGCTTTCTTT.

This clonotype was seen ten or more times. This sequence joins TRBV5-6 and TRBJ2-7; no clear D. Germline V CDR1 and CDR2: SGHDT, YYEEEE. Deletions cut 0 bases from V and 2 bases from J, with 21 bases between. This CDR3 region has 18 residues. The CDR3 nucleotides are TGTGCCAGCAGCTTGGGATCGGTAAGGCTGACGAACACCTACGAGCAGTACTTC. Protein sequence: CASSLGSVRLTNTYEQYF.

This clonotype has at least ten counts. The chain uses TRBV6-5 and TRBJ2-1; the D is unclear. The CDR3 sequence is 12 residues long. Trimming stripped 5 bases from V and 9 bases from J, with 11 bases between. The germline gives CDR1 MNHEY, CDR2 SVGAGI. The CDR3 region has the DNA TGTGCCAGCAGTCTTGGGTGGGGTGAGCAGTTCTTC. Translating it yields CASSLGWGEQFF.

Many counts were recorded for this clonotype. This chain joins TRBV7-9 and TRBJ2-6; 8 bases are shared with TRBD1. The CDR3 spans 17 residues. Germline CDR1 SEHNR, CDR2 FQNEAQ (reference sequence). Trimming at V came to 4 bases and at J to 0 bases, leaving 5 bases not matched to a gene. The CDR3 coding sequence is TGTGCCAGCAGCTCTCGGACAGGGTCCTCTGGGGCCAACGTCCTGACTTTC. As protein: CASSSRTGSSGANVLTF.

As to this clonotype: Possible read error: a much larger clone is one base away. The gene calls are TRBV5-3 and TRBJ2-7; the match to TRBD1 covers 8 bases. TRBV5-3 counts as an open reading frame of uncertain function. This CDR3 contains 13 residues. CDR3 in DNA: TGTGCCAGCAGCTCCTGGACAGGGTACGGGCAGTACTTC. As protein: CASSSWTGYGQYF.

This clonotype was seen repeatedly, ten times or more. This sequence joins TRBV13 and TRBJ2-7; 7 positions match TRBD1. Trimming cost V 5 bases and J 3 bases; bases outside gene matches: 1. Germline CDR1 reads PRHDT; CDR2 reads FYEKMQ (reference sequence). CDR3 length: 12 amino acids. The CDR3, as DNA: TGTGCCAGCAGCGGGGACAGCTACGAGCAGTACTTC. Translating it yields CASSGDSYEQYF.

There are many counts of this clonotype. The J gene is TRBJ2-7, the V gene TRBV4-1; D tentatively reads TRBD1 or TRBD2 (6 bases each). Germline lookup yields CDR1 MGHRA and CDR2 YSYEKL. V shed 1 base and J shed 7 bases, with 14 bases lying between them. CDR3 length: 14 amino acids. The CDR3 nucleotides are TGCGCCAGCAGCCAAGCGGAGGGGGTGGGGGAGCAGTACTTC. Protein: CASSQAEGVGEQYF.

This clonotype was observed at least ten times. The V and J genes are TRBV5-1 and TRBJ2-5; 8 positions agree with TRBD1. Germline trimming cut 4 bases from V and 9 bases from J; bases unmatched to any gene: 5. This CDR3 spans 12 amino acids. Germline values: CDR1 SGHRS, CDR2 YFSETQ. The CDR3 coding sequence is TGCGCCAGCAGCCCGGAGACAGGGGCCCAGTACTTC. It encodes CASSPETGAQYF.

This clonotype was seen many times. This chain connects TRBV6-2 or TRBV6-3 to TRBJ2-3, with D tentatively TRBD2 (5 bases). V lost 7 bases to trimming and J lost 0 bases, with 11 bases between them. This CDR3 has 14 residues. Germline loops: CDR1 MNHEY, CDR2 SVGEGT. The CDR3 spells CASTDLASTDTQYF. DNA of the CDR3: TGTGCCAGCACCGACCTAGCTAGCACAGATACGCAGTATTTT.

This clonotype was observed at least ten times. The V gene is TRBV2, the J gene TRBJ2-3; no clear D. The V and J ends lost 2 bases and 2 bases respectively, with 17 bases between them. This CDR3 is 17 amino acids long. Germline values: CDR1 SNHLY, CDR2 FYNNEI. The chain's CDR3 is CASSELWVPRDTDTQYF. The CDR3 nucleotides read TGTGCCAGCAGTGAACTTTGGGTCCCGCGAGACACAGATACGCAGTATTTT.

The chain employs TRBV4-1 and TRBJ2-3; D may be TRBD2 (5 bases). Per germline, CDR1 MGHRA and CDR2 YSYEKL. V lost 4 bases to trimming and J lost 4 bases, with 9 bases between them. The CDR3 runs 13 residues. In DNA, the CDR3 is TGCGCCAGCAGCCGGGGAGAGCCAGATACGCAGTATTTT. Encoded protein: CASSRGEPDTQYF.

There are a few counts of this clonotype. The rearrangement joins TRBV30 to TRBJ1-5, with 9 positions matching TRBD1. CDR3 size: 15 residues. CDR1 is GTSNPN and CDR2 is SVGIG in the germline V gene (reference sequence). V trimming: 5 bases; J trimming: 1 base; junction bases outside the gene matches: 6. The CDR3 bases are TGTGCCTGGCAACAGGGGGCTCTGAGCAATCAGCCCCAGCATTTT. Translating gives CAWQQGALSNQPQHF.

Comments on this clonotype: Just one base apart from a much larger clone, this may be a read error. The chain uses TRBV20-1 and TRBJ2-7, with TRBD2 identical over 13 bases. Germline values: CDR1 DFQATT, CDR2 SNEGSKA (reference sequence). The CDR3 extends over 14 amino acids. For the CDR3, the DNA is TGCAGTGCCGAAAGACTAGCGGGAGGATACGGGCAGTACTTC. The encoded protein is CSAERLAGGYGQYF.

This sequence joins TRBV4-3 and TRBJ2-1, with 12 positions matching TRBD1. V dropped 4 bases and J dropped 0; count of bases not matched to a gene: 7. The germline V gene encodes CDR1 LGHNA and CDR2 YSLEER. The CDR3 extends over 18 amino acids. CDR3 DNA sequence: TGCGCCAGCAGCCCGGGACAGGGGGCAGTGAGCTCCTACAATGAGCAGTTCTTC. Encoded protein: CASSPGQGAVSSYNEQFF.